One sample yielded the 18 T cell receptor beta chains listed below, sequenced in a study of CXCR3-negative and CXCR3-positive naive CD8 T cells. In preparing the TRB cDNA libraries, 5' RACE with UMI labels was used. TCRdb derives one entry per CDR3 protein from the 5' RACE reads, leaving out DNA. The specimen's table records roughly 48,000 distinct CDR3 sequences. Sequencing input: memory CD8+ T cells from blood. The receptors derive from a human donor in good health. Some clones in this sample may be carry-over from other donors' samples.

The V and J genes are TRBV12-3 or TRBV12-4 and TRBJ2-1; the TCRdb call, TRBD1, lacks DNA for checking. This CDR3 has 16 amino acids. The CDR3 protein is CASRLGTEPPYNEQFF.

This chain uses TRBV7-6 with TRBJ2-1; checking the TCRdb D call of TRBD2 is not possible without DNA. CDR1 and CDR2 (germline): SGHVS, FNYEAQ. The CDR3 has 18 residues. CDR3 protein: CASGLGELAGGGYNEQFF.

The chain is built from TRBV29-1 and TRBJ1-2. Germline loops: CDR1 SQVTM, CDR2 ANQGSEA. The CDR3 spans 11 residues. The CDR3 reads CSVGGSYGYTF.

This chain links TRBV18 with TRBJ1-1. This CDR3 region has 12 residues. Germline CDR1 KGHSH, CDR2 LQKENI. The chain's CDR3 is CASSPPGTEAFF.

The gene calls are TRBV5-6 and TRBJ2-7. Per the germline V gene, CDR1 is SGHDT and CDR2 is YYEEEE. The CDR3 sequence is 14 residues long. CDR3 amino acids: CASSPQGTYYEQYF.

The CDR3 region is CASSWGDRETAAETQYF. V and J are TRBV6-5 and TRBJ2-5; TCRdb's assignment of TRBD1 cannot be checked, as there is no DNA. Germline CDR1 and CDR2: MNHEY and SVGAGI. This CDR3 has 17 amino acids.

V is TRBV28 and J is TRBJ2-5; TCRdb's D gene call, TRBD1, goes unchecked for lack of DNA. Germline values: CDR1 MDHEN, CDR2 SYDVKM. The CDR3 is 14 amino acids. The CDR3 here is CASSPGTVLQTQYF.

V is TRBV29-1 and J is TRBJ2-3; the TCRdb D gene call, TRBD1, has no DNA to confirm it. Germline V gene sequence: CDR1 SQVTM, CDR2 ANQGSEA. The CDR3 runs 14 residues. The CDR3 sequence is CSVEGTDITDTQYF.

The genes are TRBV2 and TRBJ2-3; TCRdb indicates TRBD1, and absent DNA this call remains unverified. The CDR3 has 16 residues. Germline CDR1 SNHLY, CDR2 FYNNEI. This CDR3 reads CASSRGASASTDTQYF.

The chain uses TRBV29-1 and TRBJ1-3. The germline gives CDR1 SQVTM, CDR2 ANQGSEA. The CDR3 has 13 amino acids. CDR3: CSVASGSGNTIYF.

The CDR3 sequence: CASSERRGTHEGEQFF. The V call is TRBV6-1, the J call TRBJ2-1; the TCRdb D gene call, TRBD2, has no DNA to confirm it. This CDR3 contains 16 residues. Germline V lookup: CDR1 MNHNS, CDR2 SASEGT.

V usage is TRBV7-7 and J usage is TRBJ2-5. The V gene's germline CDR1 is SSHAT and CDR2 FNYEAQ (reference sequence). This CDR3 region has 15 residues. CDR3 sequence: CASSPRPGYQETQYF.

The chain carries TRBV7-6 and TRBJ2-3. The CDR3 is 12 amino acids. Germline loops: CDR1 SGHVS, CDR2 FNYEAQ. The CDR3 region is CASSLVADTQYF.

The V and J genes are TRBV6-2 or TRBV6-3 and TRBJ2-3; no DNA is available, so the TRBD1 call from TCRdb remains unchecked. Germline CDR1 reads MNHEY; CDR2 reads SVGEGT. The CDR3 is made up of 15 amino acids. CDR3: CASSYGDRNTDTQYF.

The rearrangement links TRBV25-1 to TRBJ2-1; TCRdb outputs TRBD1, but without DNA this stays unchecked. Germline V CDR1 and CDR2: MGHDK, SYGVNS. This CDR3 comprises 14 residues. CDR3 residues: CASSPMGLFNEQFF.

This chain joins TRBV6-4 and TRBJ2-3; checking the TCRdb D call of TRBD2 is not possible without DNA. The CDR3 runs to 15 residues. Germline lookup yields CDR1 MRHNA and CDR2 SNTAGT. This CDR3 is CASSESGGSTDTQYF.

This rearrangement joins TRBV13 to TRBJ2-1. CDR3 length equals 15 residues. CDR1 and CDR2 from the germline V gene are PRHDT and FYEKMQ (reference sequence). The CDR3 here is CASSLRASEIDEQFF.

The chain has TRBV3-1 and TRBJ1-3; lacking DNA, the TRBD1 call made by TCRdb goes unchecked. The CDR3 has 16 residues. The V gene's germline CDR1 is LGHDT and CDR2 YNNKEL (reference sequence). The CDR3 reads CASSPSAGGRRNTIYF.